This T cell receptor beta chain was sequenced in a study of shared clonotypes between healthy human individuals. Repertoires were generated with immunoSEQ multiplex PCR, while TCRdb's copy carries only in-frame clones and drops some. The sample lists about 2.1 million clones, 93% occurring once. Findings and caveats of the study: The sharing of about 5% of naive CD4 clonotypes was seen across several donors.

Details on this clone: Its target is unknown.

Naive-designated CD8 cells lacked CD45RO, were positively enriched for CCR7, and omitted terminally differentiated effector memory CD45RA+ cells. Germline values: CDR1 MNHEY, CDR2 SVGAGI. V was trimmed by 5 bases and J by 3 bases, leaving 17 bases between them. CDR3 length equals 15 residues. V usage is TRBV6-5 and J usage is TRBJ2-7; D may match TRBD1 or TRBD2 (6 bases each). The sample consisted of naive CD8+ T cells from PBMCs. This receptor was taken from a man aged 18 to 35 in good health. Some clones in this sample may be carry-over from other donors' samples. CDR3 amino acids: CASSTGTVIRYEQYF. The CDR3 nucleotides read TGTGCCAGCAGTACAGGGACTGTAATTCGCTACGAGCAGTACTTC.